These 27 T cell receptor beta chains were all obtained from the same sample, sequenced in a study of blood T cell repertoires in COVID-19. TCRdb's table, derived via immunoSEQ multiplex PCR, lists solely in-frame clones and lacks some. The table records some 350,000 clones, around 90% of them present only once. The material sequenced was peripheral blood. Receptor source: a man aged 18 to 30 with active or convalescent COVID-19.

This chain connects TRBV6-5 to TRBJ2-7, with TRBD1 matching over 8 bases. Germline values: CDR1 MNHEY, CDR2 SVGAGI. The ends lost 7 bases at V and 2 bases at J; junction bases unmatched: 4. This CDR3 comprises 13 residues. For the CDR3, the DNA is TGTGCCAGCACCTGGACAGGGCCCTACGAGCAGTACTTC. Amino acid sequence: CASTWTGPYEQYF.

CDR3 region: CASSSGQDNEQFF. DNA of the CDR3: TGTGCCAGCAGCTCAGGACAGGACAATGAGCAGTTCTTC. The chain has TRBV5-4 and TRBJ2-1, with TRBD1 identical over 7 bases. The germline V gene encodes CDR1 SGHNT and CDR2 YYREEE (reference sequence). The V gene end was trimmed by 3 bases and the J gene end by 5 bases; junction bases not matched to a gene: 2. The length of the CDR3 is 13 residues.

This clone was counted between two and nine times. The CDR3: CASSLWASDGYEQFF. The CDR3 bases are TGTGCCAGCAGTTTATGGGCTAGCGATGGTTATGAGCAGTTCTTC. V usage is TRBV28 and J usage is TRBJ2-1; D possibly corresponds to TRBD2 (6 bases). The V gene lost 0 bases and the J gene lost 8 bases, with 14 bases spanning the gap. The CDR3 has 15 residues. CDR1 and CDR2 from the germline V gene are MDHEN and SYDVKM.

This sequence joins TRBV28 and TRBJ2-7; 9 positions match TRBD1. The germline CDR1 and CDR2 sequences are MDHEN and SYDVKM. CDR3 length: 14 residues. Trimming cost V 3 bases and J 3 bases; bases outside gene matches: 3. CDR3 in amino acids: CASSLGTGNYEQYF. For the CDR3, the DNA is TGTGCCAGCAGTTTGGGGACAGGGAACTACGAGCAGTACTTC.

The CDR3 is CASSEEGLAAHEQFF. CDR3 DNA: TGTGCCAGCAGCGAGGAGGGACTAGCGGCTCATGAGCAGTTCTTC. The chain couples TRBV9 to TRBJ2-1; TRBD2 aligns across 11 bases. Germline CDR1 and CDR2: SGDLS and YYNGEE. V lost 3 bases and J lost 8; bases outside the gene matches: 7. The CDR3 has 15 residues.

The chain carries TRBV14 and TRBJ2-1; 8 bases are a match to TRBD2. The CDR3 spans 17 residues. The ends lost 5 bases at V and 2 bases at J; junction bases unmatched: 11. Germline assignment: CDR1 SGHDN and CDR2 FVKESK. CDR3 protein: CASSSLAGSEAYNEQFF. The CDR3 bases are TGTGCCAGCAGCTCCCTAGCGGGCTCCGAGGCCTACAATGAGCAGTTCTTC. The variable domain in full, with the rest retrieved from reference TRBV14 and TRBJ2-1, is EAGVTQFPSHSVIEKGQTVTLRCDPISGHDNLYWYRRVMGKEIKFLLHFVKESKQDESGMPNNRFLAERTGGTYSTLKVQPAELEDSGVYFCASSSLAGSEAYNEQFFGPGTRLTVL.

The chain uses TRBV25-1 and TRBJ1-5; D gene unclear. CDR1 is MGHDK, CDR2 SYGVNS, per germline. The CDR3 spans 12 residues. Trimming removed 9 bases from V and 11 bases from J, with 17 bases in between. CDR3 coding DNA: TGTGCCAGTCAGTCACAAACAGATACCCAGCATTTT. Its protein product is CASQSQTDTQHF. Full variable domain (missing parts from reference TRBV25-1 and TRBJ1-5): EADIYQTPRYLVIGTGKKITLECSQTMGHDKMYWYQQDPGMELHLIHYSYGVNSTEKGDLSSESTVSRIRTEHFPLTLESARPSHTSQYLCASQSQTDTQHFGDGTRLSIL.

The CDR3 nucleotides read TGTGCCAGCAGCCGGGACAGGGTCTCAGAGACCCAGTACTTC. Translated: CASSRDRVSETQYF. V usage is TRBV7-2 and J usage is TRBJ2-5, with TRBD1 matching 9 bases. Germline V gene sequence: CDR1 SGHTA, CDR2 FQGNSA. This CDR3 has 14 amino acids. Losses at the gene ends were 5 bases for V and 4 bases for J; bases not matched to a gene: 5.

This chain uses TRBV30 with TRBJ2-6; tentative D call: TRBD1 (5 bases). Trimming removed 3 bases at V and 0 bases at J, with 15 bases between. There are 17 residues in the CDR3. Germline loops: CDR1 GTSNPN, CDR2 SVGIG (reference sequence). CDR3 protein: CAWRPQLGHSGANVLTF. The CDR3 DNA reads TGTGCCTGGAGGCCTCAGCTGGGGCACTCTGGGGCCAACGTCCTGACTTTC. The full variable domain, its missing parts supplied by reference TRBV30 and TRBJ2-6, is SQTIHQWPATLVQPVGSPLSLECTVEGTSNPNLYWYRQAAGRGLQLLFYSVGIGQISSEVPQNLSASRPQDRQFILSSKKLLLSDSGFYLCAWRPQLGHSGANVLTFGAGSRLTVL.

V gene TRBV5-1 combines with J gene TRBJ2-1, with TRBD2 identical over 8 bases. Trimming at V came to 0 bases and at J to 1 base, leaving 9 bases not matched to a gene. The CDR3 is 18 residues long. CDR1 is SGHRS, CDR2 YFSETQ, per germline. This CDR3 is CASSLVLAPSGSYNEQFF. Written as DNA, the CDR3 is TGCGCCAGCAGCTTGGTGTTAGCTCCTAGCGGGTCCTACAATGAGCAGTTCTTC. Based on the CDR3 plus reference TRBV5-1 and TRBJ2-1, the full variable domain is KAGVTQTPRYLIKTRGQQVTLSCSPISGHRSVSWYQQTPGQGLQFLFEYFSETQRNKGNFPGRFSGRQFSNSRSEMNVSTLELGDSALYLCASSLVLAPSGSYNEQFFGPGTRLTVL.

The CDR3 coding sequence is TGTGCCAGCAGTTTTATAGGTGGGCAGGATCCCTACGAGCAGTACTTC. This translates into CASSFIGGQDPYEQYF. The chain is built from TRBV28 and TRBJ2-7; D gene ambiguous. The germline gives CDR1 MDHEN, CDR2 SYDVKM. With 3 bases removed from V and 2 bases from J, the gap between germline ends came to 17 bases. CDR3 size: 16 residues.

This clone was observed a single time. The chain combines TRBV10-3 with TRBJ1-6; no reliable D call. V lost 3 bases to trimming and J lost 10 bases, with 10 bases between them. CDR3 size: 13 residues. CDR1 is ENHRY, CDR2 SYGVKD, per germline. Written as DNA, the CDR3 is TGTGCCATCAGTGAAAGGGAGGACTCACCCCTCCACTTT. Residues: CAISEREDSPLHF.

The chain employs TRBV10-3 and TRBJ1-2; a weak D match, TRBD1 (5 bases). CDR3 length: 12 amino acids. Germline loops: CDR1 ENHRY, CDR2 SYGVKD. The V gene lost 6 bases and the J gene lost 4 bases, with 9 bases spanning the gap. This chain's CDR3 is CAIRTRVYGYTF. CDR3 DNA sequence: TGTGCCATCAGGACCAGGGTCTATGGCTACACCTTC.

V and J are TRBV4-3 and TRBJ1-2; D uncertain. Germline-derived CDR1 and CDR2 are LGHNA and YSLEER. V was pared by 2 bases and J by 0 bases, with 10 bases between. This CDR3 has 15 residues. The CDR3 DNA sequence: TGCGCCAGCAGCCAATCGGTCGTTCCTAACTATGGCTACACCTTC. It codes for CASSQSVVPNYGYTF.

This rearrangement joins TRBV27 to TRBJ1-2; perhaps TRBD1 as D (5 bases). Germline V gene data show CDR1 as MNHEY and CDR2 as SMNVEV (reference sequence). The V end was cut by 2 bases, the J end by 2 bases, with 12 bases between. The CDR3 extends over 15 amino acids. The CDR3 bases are TGTGCCAGCAGTTTACAGGGCGCCATGAACTATGGCTACACCTTC. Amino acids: CASSLQGAMNYGYTF.

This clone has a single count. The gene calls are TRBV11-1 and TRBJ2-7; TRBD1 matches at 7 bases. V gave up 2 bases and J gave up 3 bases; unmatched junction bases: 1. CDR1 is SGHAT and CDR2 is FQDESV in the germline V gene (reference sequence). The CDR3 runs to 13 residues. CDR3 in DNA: TGTGCCAGCAGCTTATACAGGGGCTACGAGCAGTACTTC. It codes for CASSLYRGYEQYF.

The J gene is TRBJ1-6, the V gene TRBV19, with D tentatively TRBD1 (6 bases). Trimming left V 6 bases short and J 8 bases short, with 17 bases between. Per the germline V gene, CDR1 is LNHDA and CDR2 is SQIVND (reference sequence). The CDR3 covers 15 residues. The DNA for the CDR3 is TGTGCCAGTAGGGCAGGGGTCGGGATTGATTCACCCCTCCACTTT. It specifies CASRAGVGIDSPLHF. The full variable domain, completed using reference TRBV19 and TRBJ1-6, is DGGITQSPKYLFRKEGQNVTLSCEQNLNHDAMYWYRQDPGQGLRLIYYSQIVNDFQKGDIAEGYSVSREKKESFPLTVTSAQKNPTAFYLCASRAGVGIDSPLHFGNGTRLTVT.

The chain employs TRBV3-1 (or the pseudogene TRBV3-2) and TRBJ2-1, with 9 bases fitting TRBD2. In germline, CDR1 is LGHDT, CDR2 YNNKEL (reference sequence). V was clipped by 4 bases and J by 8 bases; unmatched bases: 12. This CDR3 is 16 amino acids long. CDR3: CASSPLSRGGRHEQFF. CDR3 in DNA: TGTGCCAGCAGCCCCCTCTCGCGGGGGGGCCGTCATGAGCAGTTCTTC.

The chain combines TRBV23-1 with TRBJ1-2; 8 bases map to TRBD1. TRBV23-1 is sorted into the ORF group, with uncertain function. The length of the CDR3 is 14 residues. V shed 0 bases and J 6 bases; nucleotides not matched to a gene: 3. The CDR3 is CASSQSDRVHGYTF. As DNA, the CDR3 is TGCGCCAGCAGTCAATCGGACAGGGTACATGGCTACACCTTC.

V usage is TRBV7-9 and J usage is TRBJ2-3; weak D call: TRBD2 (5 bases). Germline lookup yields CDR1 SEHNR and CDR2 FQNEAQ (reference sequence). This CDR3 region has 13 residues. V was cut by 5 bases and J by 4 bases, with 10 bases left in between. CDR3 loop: CASSPEGSDTQYF. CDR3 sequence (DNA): TGTGCCAGCAGCCCCGAGGGCTCAGATACGCAGTATTTT.

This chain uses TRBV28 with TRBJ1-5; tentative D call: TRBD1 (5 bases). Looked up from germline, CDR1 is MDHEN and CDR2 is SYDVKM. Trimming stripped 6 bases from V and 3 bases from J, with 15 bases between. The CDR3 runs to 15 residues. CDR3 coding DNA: TGTGCCAGCAGCCACAGTGGGGCTAACAATCAGCCCCAGCATTTT. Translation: CASSHSGANNQPQHF.

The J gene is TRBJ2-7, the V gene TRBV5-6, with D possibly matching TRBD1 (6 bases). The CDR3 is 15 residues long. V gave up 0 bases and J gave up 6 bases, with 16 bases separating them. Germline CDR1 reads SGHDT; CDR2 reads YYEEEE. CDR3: CASSLVPGERGEQYF. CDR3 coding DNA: TGTGCCAGCAGCTTGGTACCAGGGGAACGGGGCGAGCAGTACTTC.

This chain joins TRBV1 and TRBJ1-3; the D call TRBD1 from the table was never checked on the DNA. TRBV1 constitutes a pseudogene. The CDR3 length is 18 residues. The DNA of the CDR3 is TGCACCAGCAGCCAAGATCCTCCAGGGTGGAATTATGAAAACACCATATATTTT. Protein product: CTSSQDPPGWNYENTIYF.

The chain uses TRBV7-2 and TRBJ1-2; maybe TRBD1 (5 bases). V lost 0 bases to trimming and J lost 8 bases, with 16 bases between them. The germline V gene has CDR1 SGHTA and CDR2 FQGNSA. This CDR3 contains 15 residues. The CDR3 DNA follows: TGTGCCAGCAGCTTAGCGCGTGGAGGGGTTTCAGGCTACACCTTC. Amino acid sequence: CASSLARGGVSGYTF.

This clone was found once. CDR3 sequence reads: CASSGDRGYEQYF. In DNA form, the CDR3 reads TGTGCCAGCAGTGGTGACAGGGGGTACGAGCAGTACTTC. The chain employs TRBV2 and TRBJ2-7; 9 bases are a match to TRBD1. The CDR3 consists of 13 residues. V was clipped by 4 bases and J by 4 bases; unmatched bases: 2. CDR1 and CDR2 from the germline V gene are SNHLY and FYNNEI.

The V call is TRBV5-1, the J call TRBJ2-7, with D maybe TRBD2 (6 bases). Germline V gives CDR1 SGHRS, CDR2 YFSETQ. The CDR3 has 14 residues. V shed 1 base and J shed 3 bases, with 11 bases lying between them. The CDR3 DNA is TGCGCCAGCAGCTTGACAGGAGGGGACTACGAGCAGTACTTC. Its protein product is CASSLTGGDYEQYF.

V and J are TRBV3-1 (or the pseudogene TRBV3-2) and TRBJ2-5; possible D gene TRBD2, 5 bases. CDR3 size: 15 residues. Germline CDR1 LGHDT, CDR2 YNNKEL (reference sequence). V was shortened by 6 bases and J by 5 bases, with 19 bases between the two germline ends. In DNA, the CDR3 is TGTGCCAGCAGTTCGGCGAGGGATGGTCAGGAGACCCAGTACTTC. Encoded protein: CASSSARDGQETQYF.